This T cell receptor (beta chain) was sequenced for a study of blood T cells in healthy people across ages. Study-wide points: Unsorted PBMCs prevented conclusive naive versus antigen-experienced comparison.

Through a sample-barcoded 5' primer and a J-beta primer mix, a second PCR was run for about 6 to 11 cycles. Sequencing of every sample gave 2.5 million or more CDR3-containing paired-end reads. TCRdb processed the 5' RACE reads anew with MiXCR; each CDR3 protein has one entry. The table includes roughly 1.9 million distinct CDR3 sequences, about two fifths detected once. Points on this clonotype: The antigen remains unidentified.

The CDR3 is 16 amino acids. With V trimmed by 3 bases and J by 2 bases, 4 bases remained unmatched. CDR1 is MNHNY and CDR2 is SVGAGI in the germline V gene (reference sequence). Sequencing input: blood. V and J are TRBV6-6 and TRBJ1-6; 7 nucleotides align to TRBD1. The receptor was derived from a human donor in good health. The CDR3 DNA follows: TGTGCCAGCAGTTATTTGGGACAGACCTATAATTCACCCCTCCACTTT. As protein: CASSYLGQTYNSPLHF.